The clone carrying this T cell receptor beta chain came up many times. Its specificity is unknown. This sample is drawn from a study of T cells in Graves' hyperthyroidism and ophthalmopathy. RNA transcripts yielded amplified TCR beta CDR3 regions. RT-PCR in the first round (using the HTBI primer set) targeted the TCR CDR3. TCRdb used MiXCR to reprocess the multiplex PCR reads, holding one entry per CDR3 protein. This sample has about 250,000 distinct CDR3 sequences, with around 26% found just once. General study findings and limits: Also found in blood were most expanded thyroid clonotypes above 0.001.

The sequence was obtained from a woman aged 40 to 50 with Graves' ophthalmopathy. The sequenced sample consisted of blood.

The CDR3 coding sequence is TGTGCCAGCAGCCAAGAGACCAGTTATGGCTACACCTTC. This translates into CASSQETSYGYTF. The rearrangement links TRBV14 to TRBJ1-2; D uncertain. This CDR3 contains 13 residues. Trimming took 0 bases from V and 5 from J, leaving 7 bases between them. The germline V gene encodes CDR1 SGHDN and CDR2 FVKESK.